This TCR beta chain comes out of a study of cytomegalovirus exposure and HLA in healthy donors. Findings of the study overall: Testing in vitro showed a few CMV-associated chains specific for CMV antigens. TCR sequences were mostly rare, though some public TCRs occurred in many donors. According to the study, 150 to 200 TCR beta chains were cytomegalovirus-associated.

Comment on this clone: The antigen is unknown. Sequence at one end of the junction differs from germline and may be a read error.

Clones were sequenced by immunoSEQ multiplex PCR, and TCRdb holds only the in-frame ones, with some missing. The table shows some 310,000 clones, with over 75% occurring only once. Germline V gene data show CDR1 as MNHEY and CDR2 as SMNVEV (reference sequence). The CDR3 contains 14 residues. This sequence was found in a man aged 25 to 40 in good health and CMV-seronegative. This sequence joins TRBV27 and TRBJ2-7; 8 nucleotides align to TRBD2. The sample taken for sequencing was PBMCs. In nucleotides, the CDR3 is TGTGCCGGCAGTTTACGGGGGGGAGAAAGGGAGCAGTACTTC. Translating it yields CAGSLRGGEREQYF.